This TCR beta chain was retrieved from a study of T-cell memory formation after mild COVID-19. One entry per CDR3 protein results from TCRdb running MiXCR on the 5' RACE reads. The table lists 250,000 to 300,000 distinct CDR3 sequences, 15% to 20% of them singletons. The table lists this clonotype with a few counts. The CDR3 sequence is 13 residues long. Unmatched junction bases numbered 4, after V lost 2 bases and J lost 7 bases. Germline V gene sequence: CDR1 MNHEY, CDR2 SVGAGI. The chain has TRBV6-5 and TRBJ1-1; 7 nucleotides align to TRBD1. Sequencing was done on a sample of PBMCs or a T cell subset sorted from them (not recorded which). The sequence was obtained from a man younger than 30 who had mild COVID-19 (a few samples of this study predate the infection). Cell type and time point are not known. CDR3 sequence: CASSYVQGIEAFF. The CDR3 DNA sequence: TGTGCCAGCAGTTACGTACAGGGGATTGAAGCTTTCTTT.